The clone carrying this T cell receptor (beta chain) was recorded at least ten times. The target antigen is unknown. Deletions cut 3 bases from V and 6 bases from J, with 23 bases between. This CDR3 spans 17 amino acids. CDR1 is WSHSY, CDR2 SAAADI, per germline. This entry comes from a study of early T cells in non-severe SARS-CoV-2 infection. Study overall: Whole-blood bulk RNA, unsorted, was sequenced, and chains were unpaired. Study-wide results and caveats: VDJdb-based annotation leaned toward anti-spike CD8 responses and missed private and CD4 specificities.

The protocol attached unique molecular identifiers to individual cDNA molecules. TCRdb itself ran the 5' RACE reads through MiXCR, one entry per CDR3 protein. This table holds about 48,000 distinct CDR3 sequences, 7% to 8% found once. The sample consisted of whole blood. This TCR came from an adult who was a healthcare worker with PCR-confirmed SARS-CoV-2 infection or an uninfected control (not recorded which). The gene calls are TRBV10-2 and TRBJ1-1; weak D call: TRBD1 (5 bases). In DNA form, the CDR3 reads TGCGCCAGCAGTGACCCGAGAGGGGCAGGGATTATGCCTGAAGCTTTCTTT. The encoded protein is CASSDPRGAGIMPEAFF.